These 5 T cell receptor beta chains share one sample of origin, sequenced in a study of T cells after yellow fever vaccination. TCRdb re-called the 5' RACE reads through MiXCR, storing one row per CDR3 protein. The sample has 200,000 to 250,000 distinct CDR3 sequences; 6.9% are singletons. The material was CD4+ T cells sorted from PBMCs, obtained 15 days after the yellow fever booster vaccination. The receptors here all came from a man under 40 who received the YFV17D yellow fever vaccine.

This clonotype came up many times. This rearrangement joins TRBV15 to TRBJ2-1; tentative D call: TRBD2 (5 bases). This CDR3 is built from 13 residues. CDR1 is LNHNV, CDR2 YYDKDF, per germline (reference sequence). V gave up 0 bases and J gave up 11 bases, with 11 bases separating them. The CDR3 loop reads CATSRDFAGKQFF. As DNA, the CDR3 is TGTGCCACCAGCAGAGATTTTGCGGGCAAGCAGTTCTTC.

This chain connects TRBV7-2 to TRBJ1-5, with 8 bases that match TRBD1. The CDR3 contains 13 residues. The germline gives CDR1 SGHTA, CDR2 FQGNSA. Trimming took 7 bases from V and 7 from J; bases not matched to a gene: 6. CDR3 DNA sequence: TGTGCCAGCAACGCGCCAGGGGGCCAGCCCCAGCATTTT. This encodes CASNAPGGQPQHF.

The J gene is TRBJ2-3, the V gene TRBV3-1, with D uncertain. V lost 2 bases and J lost 5, with 11 bases in between. Germline-derived CDR1 and CDR2 are LGHDT and YNNKEL (reference sequence). The CDR3 is 14 amino acids. The CDR3 nucleotides read TGTGCCAGCAGCCAAATCCTAGGGCAAGATACGCAGTATTTT. It is translated as CASSQILGQDTQYF.

The J gene is TRBJ1-2, the V gene TRBV12-3 or TRBV12-4; D gene uncertain. Trimming shortened V by 3 bases and J by 7 bases, and 12 bases separated the two germline ends. CDR3 size: 13 residues. The CDR3 is CASSFEGVPGYTF. CDR3 sequence (DNA): TGTGCCAGCAGTTTTGAGGGAGTTCCTGGCTACACCTTC.

The CDR3 DNA reads TGCGCCAGCAGCTTGGGAGGACTAGCGGGACGGTCGGTCGAGCAGTACTTC. It codes for CASSLGGLAGRSVEQYF. This sequence joins TRBV5-1 and TRBJ2-7; 12 nucleotides agree with TRBD2. Germline-derived CDR1 and CDR2 are SGHRS and YFSETQ. The CDR3 runs to 17 residues. V lost 0 bases and J lost 6; bases outside the gene matches: 10. Variable domain in full (rest from reference TRBV5-1 and TRBJ2-7): KAGVTQTPRYLIKTRGQQVTLSCSPISGHRSVSWYQQTPGQGLQFLFEYFSETQRNKGNFPGRFSGRQFSNSRSEMNVSTLELGDSALYLCASSLGGLAGRSVEQYFGPGTRLTVT.